Below are 18 T cell receptor beta chains sequenced from a single sample in a study of blood T cell repertoires in COVID-19. Produced via immunoSEQ multiplex PCR; TCRdb's table is partial and in-frame only. Seen here are roughly 330,000 clones, approximately 88% observed once, and the top ten hold 9.5% to 10%. The specimen was peripheral blood. The receptor set was obtained from a man aged 25 to 40 with COVID-19, enrolled during active disease.

The chain joins TRBV3-1 (or the pseudogene TRBV3-2) to TRBJ1-4, with TRBD1 matching 8 bases. Germline CDR1 reads LGHDT; CDR2 reads YNNKEL (reference sequence). V shed 1 base and J 4 bases; nucleotides not matched to a gene: 11. This CDR3 is built from 18 residues. In DNA, the CDR3 is TGTGCCAGCAGCCAAGCGCATGGAGGGACAGGCTATAATGAAAAACTGTTTTTT. Translated: CASSQAHGGTGYNEKLFF.

This chain links TRBV6-6 with TRBJ2-7, with unresolved D. The V gene's germline CDR1 is MNHNY and CDR2 SVGAGI (reference sequence). The CDR3 is 14 residues long. The V end lost 2 bases, the J end lost 2 bases, and 10 bases lay between the germline ends. The CDR3 here is CASSYPPGPYEQYF. The DNA of the CDR3 is TGTGCCAGCAGTTACCCTCCTGGGCCCTACGAGCAGTACTTC.

The genes are TRBV20-1 and TRBJ2-5; TRBD2 is a possible D gene (5 bases). The V end lost 6 bases, the J end lost 5 bases, and 10 bases lay between the germline ends. Germline assignment: CDR1 DFQATT and CDR2 SNEGSKA (reference sequence). The length of the CDR3 is 11 residues. The CDR3 here is CSANTGETQYF. CDR3 DNA sequence: TGCAGTGCAAACACGGGGGAGACCCAGTACTTC.

The rearrangement uses TRBV7-8 and TRBJ1-3, with D perhaps matching TRBD1 (5 bases). The CDR3 sequence is 15 residues long. The germline gives CDR1 SGHVS, CDR2 FQNEAQ. V lost 4 bases, J lost 0 bases, and 10 bases lay in between. The CDR3 sequence: CASSSRTLSGNTIYF. The DNA of the CDR3 is TGTGCCAGCAGCTCGCGGACACTCTCTGGAAACACCATATATTTT. The full variable domain, rest sourced from reference TRBV7-8 and TRBJ1-3, is GAGVSQSPRYKVAKRGQDVALRCDPISGHVSLFWYQQALGQGPEFLTYFQNEAQLDKSGLPSDRFFAERPEGSVSTLKIQRTQQEDSAVYLCASSSRTLSGNTIYFGEGSWLTVV.

This chain uses TRBV29-1 with TRBJ2-5, with 11 bases that match TRBD1. CDR1 and CDR2 (germline): SQVTM, ANQGSEA. With V trimmed by 7 bases and J by 4 bases, 11 bases remained unmatched. CDR3 size: 15 residues. CDR3 sequence: CSAGGQGAKGETQYF. In DNA, the CDR3 is TGCAGCGCCGGAGGACAGGGGGCGAAAGGAGAGACCCAGTACTTC.

The gene calls are TRBV11-3 and TRBJ2-1, with 7 bases that match TRBD1. CDR3 length: 16 residues. Germline CDR1 is SGHNT and CDR2 is YENEEA. Trimming took 5 bases from V and 0 from J; bases not matched to a gene: 7. The CDR3, as DNA: TGTGCCAGCAGCCATACAGGGGACCTCTCCTACAATGAGCAGTTCTTC. It is translated as CASSHTGDLSYNEQFF. The whole variable domain, remainder taken from reference TRBV11-3 and TRBJ2-1, is EAGVVQSPRYKIIEKKQPVAFWCNPISGHNTLYWYLQNLGQGPELLIRYENEEAVDDSQLPKDRFSAERLKGVDSTLKIQPAELGDSAVYLCASSHTGDLSYNEQFFGPGTRLTVL.

This sequence joins TRBV19 and TRBJ2-5; TRBD2 matches 9 bases. Germline V gene data show CDR1 as LNHDA and CDR2 as SQIVND (reference sequence). This CDR3 has 14 residues. V was pared by 6 bases and J by 4 bases, with 6 bases of the junction left unmatched. CDR3 loop: CASSGGRARETQYF. CDR3 coding DNA: TGTGCCAGTAGCGGCGGGAGGGCCCGAGAGACCCAGTACTTC.

The chain combines TRBV7-3 with TRBJ1-1, with 7 nucleotides matching TRBD1. The CDR3 contains 14 residues. The V gene end was trimmed by 5 bases and the J gene end by 0 bases; junction bases not matched to a gene: 3. CDR1 and CDR2 (germline): SGHTA, FQGTGA. CDR3 loop: CASSPTGMNTEAFF. The DNA of the CDR3 is TGTGCCAGCAGCCCGACAGGGATGAACACTGAAGCTTTCTTT.

V gene TRBV27 combines with J gene TRBJ2-6; tentatively, D is TRBD1 (6 bases). Trimming stripped 5 bases from V and 1 base from J, with 15 bases between. The CDR3 has 17 residues. Germline CDR1 and CDR2: MNHEY and SMNVEV (reference sequence). CDR3 in amino acids: CASSGTKERSGANVLTF. The CDR3 bases are TGTGCCAGCAGTGGGACAAAGGAGAGGTCTGGGGCCAACGTCCTGACTTTC.

This clone was observed a single time. The V gene is TRBV6-1, the J gene TRBJ2-1, with 8 bases aligning to TRBD1. CDR3 size: 15 residues. CDR1 is MNHNS and CDR2 is SASEGT in the germline V gene. V shed 2 bases and J 5 bases; nucleotides not matched to a gene: 5. The CDR3 region is CASSELWTGNNEQFF. The CDR3 DNA reads TGTGCCAGCAGTGAATTGTGGACAGGGAACAATGAGCAGTTCTTC.

The rearrangement uses TRBV7-9 and TRBJ2-7; D perhaps matches TRBD1 (6 bases). This CDR3 region has 15 residues. CDR1 is SEHNR, CDR2 FQNEAQ, per germline (reference sequence). V was clipped by 4 bases and J by 3 bases, with 16 bases between them. In DNA form, the CDR3 reads TGTGCCAGCAGCTCCCCGGTCCAACAGGGCTACGAGCAGTACTTC. Translation: CASSSPVQQGYEQYF. Full variable domain (missing parts from reference TRBV7-9 and TRBJ2-7): DTGVSQNPRHKITKRGQNVTFRCDPISEHNRLYWYRQTLGQGPEFLTYFQNEAQLEKSRLLSDRFSAERPKGSFSTLEIQRTEQGDSAMYLCASSSPVQQGYEQYFGPGTRLTVT.

The CDR3 DNA is TGTGCCAGCAGCTCGGACAGGTACAATGAGCAGTTCTTC. This gives the protein CASSSDRYNEQFF. The rearrangement joins TRBV11-2 to TRBJ2-1; 7 positions agree with TRBD1. Germline assignment: CDR1 SGHAT and CDR2 FQNNGV. The junction had 1 base not matched to a gene; V was cut back by 4 bases and J by 4 bases. This CDR3 contains 13 residues.

V and J are TRBV6-1 and TRBJ2-3; D uncertain. Germline lookup yields CDR1 MNHNS and CDR2 SASEGT. The V gene lost 5 bases and the J gene lost 0 bases, with 9 bases spanning the gap. This CDR3 is 14 amino acids long. CDR3 sequence reads: CASSSPPSTDTQYF. The CDR3 nucleotides read TGTGCCAGCAGTTCCCCTCCGAGCACAGATACGCAGTATTTT.

This rearrangement joins TRBV2 to TRBJ2-1, with 7 positions matching TRBD2. This CDR3 contains 14 residues. Looked up from germline, CDR1 is SNHLY and CDR2 is FYNNEI. V was pared by 4 bases and J by 8 bases, with 8 bases of the junction left unmatched. CDR3 loop: CASSVLGGGDEQFF. The CDR3 DNA sequence: TGTGCCAGCAGTGTGTTGGGGGGAGGGGATGAGCAGTTCTTC.

The V call is TRBV6-5, the J call TRBJ1-1, with 7 bases that match TRBD1. The CDR3 covers 11 residues. CDR1 and CDR2 from the germline V gene are MNHEY and SVGAGI. The J segment lost 10 bases and the V segment lost 7 bases, leaving 6 bases of the junction unmatched. In nucleotides, the CDR3 is TGTGCCAGCAAAGGGGGCAGGAGAGCTTTCTTT. It yields the protein CASKGGRRAFF.

The rearrangement uses TRBV19 and TRBJ1-1, with TRBD1 identical over 7 bases. The CDR3 spans 14 residues. V shed 5 bases, J shed 3 bases, and the junction held 6 bases outside the gene matches. Per germline, CDR1 LNHDA and CDR2 SQIVND (reference sequence). This CDR3 is CASSSRTGDTEAFF. CDR3 DNA sequence: TGTGCCAGTAGTTCACGAACAGGGGACACTGAAGCTTTCTTT.

The chain has TRBV5-8 and TRBJ2-3, with a possible D match to TRBD1 (5 bases). Germline V lookup: CDR1 SGHTS, CDR2 YDEGEE. The CDR3 has 15 amino acids. V was clipped by 4 bases and J by 4 bases, with 16 bases between them. In nucleotides, the CDR3 is TGTGCCAGCAGCCTTACAGGTATCGGTCCAGATACGCAGTATTTT. It codes for CASSLTGIGPDTQYF.

The rearrangement links TRBV27 to TRBJ1-2; D is unclear. This CDR3 comprises 13 residues. Between the trimmed V and J ends, which lost 5 bases and 8 bases, there was a span of 15 bases. Germline V gene lookup returns CDR1 MNHEY and CDR2 SMNVEV (reference sequence). CDR3 amino acids: CASSHAGEPGYTF. As DNA, the CDR3 is TGTGCCAGCAGTCATGCCGGTGAGCCGGGCTACACCTTC.